This T cell receptor beta chain was profiled in a study of T-cell reconstitution after alpha-beta-depleted transplantation in children. For TCRbeta, the library was prepared with unique molecular identifiers. Each CDR3 protein gets one entry after TCRdb re-called the PCR reads with MiXCR. The data show about 980,000 distinct CDR3 sequences, less than 30% seen once. Deletions cut 2 bases from V and 4 bases from J, with 15 bases between. CDR3 length: 14 amino acids. Germline assignment: CDR1 DFQATT and CDR2 SNEGSKA (reference sequence). With regard to this clonotype: Its antigen is not known.

Overall study findings and caveats: Recipient T cells and thymic progenitors that survived were the source of the high TCRbeta diversity seen at day 60 in some patients. It was newly produced T cells that mostly accounted for T-cell counts and diversity one year after transplant. In patients about two months after transplant, alpha-beta T cells reportedly arose from several hundred expanded graft clones.

This sample comprised PBMCs, mostly from graft donor cells, obtained 360 days after TCRalphabeta/CD19-depleted stem cell transplant. This chain links TRBV20-1 with TRBJ2-7; D is undetermined. The clonotype was recovered from a boy in the first two years of life who had a stem cell transplant for SCID, so the T cells may come from the graft donor. The DNA of the CDR3 is TGCAGTGCTAGATCGTCCCGCTCTGGATACGAGCAGTACTTC. Its protein is CSARSSRSGYEQYF.